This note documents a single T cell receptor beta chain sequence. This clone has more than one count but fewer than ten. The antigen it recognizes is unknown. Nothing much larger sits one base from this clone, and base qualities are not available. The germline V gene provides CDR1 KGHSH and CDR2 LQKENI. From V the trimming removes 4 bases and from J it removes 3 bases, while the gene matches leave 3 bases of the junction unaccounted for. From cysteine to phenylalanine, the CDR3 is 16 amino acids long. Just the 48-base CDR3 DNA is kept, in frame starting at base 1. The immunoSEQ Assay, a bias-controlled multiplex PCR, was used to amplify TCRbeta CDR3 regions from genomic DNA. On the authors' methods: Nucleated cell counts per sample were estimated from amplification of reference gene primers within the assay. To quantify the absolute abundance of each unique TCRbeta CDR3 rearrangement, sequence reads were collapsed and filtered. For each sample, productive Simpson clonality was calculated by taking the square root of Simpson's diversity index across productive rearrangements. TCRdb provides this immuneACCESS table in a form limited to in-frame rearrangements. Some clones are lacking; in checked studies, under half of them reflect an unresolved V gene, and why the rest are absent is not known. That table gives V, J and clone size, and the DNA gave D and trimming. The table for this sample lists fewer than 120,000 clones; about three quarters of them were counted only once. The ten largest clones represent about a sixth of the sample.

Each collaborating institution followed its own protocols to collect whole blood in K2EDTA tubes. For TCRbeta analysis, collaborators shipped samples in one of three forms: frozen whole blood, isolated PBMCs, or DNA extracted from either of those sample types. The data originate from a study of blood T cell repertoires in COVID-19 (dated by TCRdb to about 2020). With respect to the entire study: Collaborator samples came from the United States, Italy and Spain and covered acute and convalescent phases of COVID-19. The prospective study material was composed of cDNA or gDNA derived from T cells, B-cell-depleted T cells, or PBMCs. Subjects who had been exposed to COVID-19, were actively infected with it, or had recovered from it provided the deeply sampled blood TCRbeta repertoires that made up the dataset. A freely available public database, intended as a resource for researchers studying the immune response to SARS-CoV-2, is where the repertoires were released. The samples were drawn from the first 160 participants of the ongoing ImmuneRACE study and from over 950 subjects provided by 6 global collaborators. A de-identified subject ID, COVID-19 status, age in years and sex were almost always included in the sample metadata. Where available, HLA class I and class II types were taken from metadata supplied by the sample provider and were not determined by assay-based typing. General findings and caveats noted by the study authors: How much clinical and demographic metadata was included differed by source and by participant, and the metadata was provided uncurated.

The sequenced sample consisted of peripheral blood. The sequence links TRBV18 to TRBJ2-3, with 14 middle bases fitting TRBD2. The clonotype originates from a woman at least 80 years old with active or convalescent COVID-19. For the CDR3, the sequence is CASSLGLAGGTDTQYF. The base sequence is TGTGCCAGCTCACTCGGACTAGCGGGAGGAACAGATACGCAGTATTTT. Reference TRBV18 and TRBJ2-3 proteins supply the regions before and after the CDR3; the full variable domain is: NAGVMQNPRHLVRRRGQEARLRCSPMKGHSHVYWYRQLPEEGLKFMVYLQKENIIDESGMPKERFSAEFPKEGPSILRIQQVVRGDSAAYFCASSLGLAGGTDTQYFGPGTRLTVL.